Listed below are T cell receptor beta chains from one sample, sequenced in a study of T cells after somatic rescue of genetic block. TCRdb keeps only in-frame clones here, not all; method: immunoSEQ multiplex PCR. The sample records about 63,000 clones, around 90% being singletons. The material sequenced was peripheral blood mononuclear cells (PBMCs). The receptor source for this set is a man aged 40-50 years. CDR3s include the opening cysteine and the closing phenylalanine or tryptophan. D genes are given only for firm matches. Expanded clones are given a class, and other clones once, few, many or no size at all.

-	-	TRBV30	TRBJ1-2	CAWRGGYGYTF	TGTGCCTGGAGGGGGGGTTATGGCTACACCTTC
-	once	TRBV28	TRBJ1-2	CASRILGQSYGYTF	TGTGCCAGCAGAATCCTGGGGCAGTCCTATGGCTACACCTTC
TRBD1	-	TRBV18	TRBJ2-5	CASSPLGQGQTQYF	TGTGCCAGTTCACCGCTGGGACAGGGACAGACCCAGTACTTC
TRBD1	-	TRBV6-5	TRBJ1-2	CASSRGTGDGYTF	TGTGCCAGCAGTCGAGGGACAGGGGATGGCTACACCTTC
TRBD2	-	TRBV2	TRBJ2-1	CASRLAGDEQFF	TGTGCCAGCAGACTAGCGGGAGATGAGCAGTTCTTC
-	-	TRBV2	TRBJ2-7	CASTSGGVEQYF	TGTGCCAGCACCTCCGGAGGGGTCGAGCAGTACTTC
-	-	TRBV19	TRBJ2-1	CASSIGATSSYNEQFF	TGTGCCAGTAGTATAGGGGCGACCTCCTCCTACAATGAGCAGTTCTTC
-	-	TRBV10-1	TRBJ1-4	CASSEGVTEKLFF	TGCGCCAGCAGTGAGGGGGTTACTGAAAAACTGTTTTTT
TRBD1	once	TRBV4-1	TRBJ2-1	CASSQDWGTGPYNEQFF	TGCGCCAGCAGCCAAGATTGGGGGACAGGGCCCTACAATGAGCAGTTCTTC
-	-	TRBV14	TRBJ1-6	CASSQSRGGTPLHF	TGTGCCAGCAGCCAATCGCGGGGGGGGACACCCCTCCACTTT
-	once	TRBV5-6	TRBJ2-7	CASSSNHLQAVGYEQYF	TGTGCCAGCAGCTCGAACCACCTCCAGGCTGTTGGTTACGAGCAGTACTTC
-	-	TRBV5-4	TRBJ2-7	CASSLGATMDF	TGTGCCAGCAGCTTGGGGGCCACCATGGACTTC
-	-	TRBV29-1	TRBJ2-3	CSVGRTGLTTDTQYF	TGCAGCGTAGGGAGGACAGGTTTGACCACAGATACGCAGTATTTT
TRBD2	once	TRBV9	TRBJ2-1	CASSVAGGAGGRQFF	TGTGCCAGCAGCGTAGCTGGGGGAGCGGGGGGGCGGCAGTTCTTC
TRBD1	-	TRBV2	TRBJ2-7	CASRRQGNEQYF	TGTGCCAGCAGGCGACAGGGCAACGAGCAGTACTTC
-	-	TRBV6-1	TRBJ1-4	CASSEPGTNEKLFF	TGTGCCAGCAGTGAACCGGGGACTAATGAAAAACTGTTTTTT
TRBD2	-	TRBV6-1	TRBJ2-5	CASSPRGGKTQYF	TGTGCCAGCAGCCCCCGCGGGGGAAAGACCCAGTACTTC
TRBD1	-	TRBV6-1	TRBJ1-5	CASKTGGRSQPQHF	TGTGCCAGCAAGACAGGGGGCAGGAGTCAGCCCCAGCATTTT